These 10 T cell receptor beta chains were sequenced from one sample in a study of vaccination and CD4 T cells after COVID-19. Their target antigens are unknown. Regarding treatment: approximately nine-day PBMC culture with coronavirus spike peptide pools or control peptides (ViraFEST assay). Sequenced with the Oncomine TCR Beta short-read assay was DNA taken from cultured CD4+ T cells. Each CDR3 protein is one row after TCRdb ran MiXCR on the PCR reads. The data hold about 2,700 distinct CDR3 sequences, with under 30% observed a single time. Specimen: CD4+ T cells from blood, cultured in vitro, collected after SARS-CoV-2 vaccination. The source is a human donor who had recovered from COVID-19.

The rearrangement joins TRBV27 to TRBJ2-5; 7 bases fit TRBD1. The CDR3 consists of 15 residues. Germline V lookup: CDR1 MNHEY, CDR2 SMNVEV (reference sequence). V gave up 4 bases and J gave up 3 bases; unmatched junction bases: 8. CDR3 bases: TGTGCCAGCAGTTCCTACAGGGGTCCCAAAGAGACCCAGTACTTC. Translating it yields CASSSYRGPKETQYF.

The chain recombines TRBV20-1 with TRBJ1-3; the D gene is possibly TRBD1 (5 bases). The CDR3 contains 15 residues. V was clipped by 1 base and J by 2 bases, with 12 bases between them. CDR1 and CDR2 (germline): DFQATT, SNEGSKA (reference sequence). The CDR3 sequence is CSARVGSGTGNTIYF. Written as DNA, the CDR3 is TGCAGTGCTAGAGTGGGGTCAGGGACTGGAAACACCATATATTTT.

CDR3 loop: CASSIPGQGGNQPQHF. CDR3 in DNA: TGTGCCAGTAGTATCCCAGGCCAGGGGGGCAATCAGCCCCAGCATTTT. The chain has TRBV19 and TRBJ1-5; 7 bases map to TRBD1. Trimming at V came to 3 bases and at J to 2 bases, leaving 7 bases not matched to a gene. The CDR3 has 16 amino acids. CDR1 LNHDA and CDR2 SQIVND come from the germline V gene (reference sequence).

This clonotype was picked up a small number of times. This rearrangement joins TRBV11-2 to TRBJ1-2, with 10 positions matching TRBD1. In germline, CDR1 is SGHAT, CDR2 FQNNGV. J lost 13 bases, V lost 5 bases, and 7 bases had no gene match. The CDR3 runs 12 residues. The chain's CDR3 is CASSPRDRGSTF. For the CDR3, the DNA is TGTGCCAGCAGCCCCCGGGACAGGGGTTCCACCTTC.

This clonotype has a handful of counts. The genes are TRBV6-1 and TRBJ1-2; D possibly corresponds to TRBD1 (6 bases). This CDR3 is built from 13 residues. CDR1 is MNHNS and CDR2 is SASEGT in the germline V gene. V was clipped by 10 bases and J by 1 base, with 13 bases between them. Here the CDR3 reads CATRDTYNYGYTF. CDR3 DNA: TGTGCCACTCGGGACACATATAACTATGGCTACACCTTC.

This chain uses TRBV6-5 with TRBJ1-1, with a weak D call TRBD1 (5 bases). The V end was cut by 3 bases, the J end by 7 bases, with 6 bases between. The CDR3 runs to 11 residues. Germline lookup yields CDR1 MNHEY and CDR2 SVGAGI. CDR3 amino acids: CASSYGGEAFF. In nucleotides, the CDR3 is TGTGCCAGCAGTTATGGGGGTGAAGCTTTCTTT.

This clonotype is classed as medium-sized (0.01 to 0.1%). The chain recombines TRBV20-1 with TRBJ1-2, with TRBD1 matching over 12 bases. The CDR3 has 14 residues. The V gene's germline CDR1 is DFQATT and CDR2 SNEGSKA (reference sequence). Germline trimming cut 6 bases from V and 8 bases from J; bases unmatched to any gene: 10. CDR3 sequence (DNA): TGCAGTGCGAGCCGGGACAGGGGGCGAGAAGGCTACACCTTC. This translates into CSASRDRGREGYTF.

The count of this clonotype is one. The J gene is TRBJ1-3, the V gene TRBV7-9; D may be TRBD1 (5 bases). CDR1 and CDR2 from the germline V gene are SEHNR and FQNEAQ (reference sequence). This CDR3 region has 14 residues. Trimming removed 7 bases at V and 7 bases at J, with 17 bases between. The CDR3 region is CASTHQGKGNTIYF. CDR3 nucleotides: TGTGCCAGCACTCATCAGGGAAAAGGGAACACCATATATTTT.

V and J are TRBV7-2 and TRBJ2-3; the match to TRBD2 covers 7 bases. The germline V gene encodes CDR1 SGHTA and CDR2 FQGNSA. The CDR3 consists of 15 residues. Trimming at V came to 3 bases and at J to 7 bases, leaving 10 bases not matched to a gene. The CDR3 DNA reads TGTGCCAGCAGCTTCCTAGCTTTGGGGGGGAATACGCAGTATTTT. Translated, it gives CASSFLALGGNTQYF.

This clonotype is termed hyperexpanded. The V call is TRBV7-2, the J call TRBJ1-2, with unresolved D. Germline CDR1 is SGHTA and CDR2 is FQGNSA. Trimming took 5 bases from V and 6 from J, leaving 19 bases between them. The CDR3 length is 15 residues. In DNA form, the CDR3 reads TGTGCCAGCAGCCCTCGGACGAACAGCCCAAATGGCTACACCTTC. Its protein is CASSPRTNSPNGYTF.